This TCR beta chain was identified in a study of human T cells and chemical hapten exposure. TCRdb analysed the RACE reads with MiXCR anew, one entry per CDR3 protein. The sample carries 95,000 to 150,000 distinct CDR3 sequences, roughly 14% recorded once. The time point was: pre-sensitization, week 0. As for treatment: therapeutic diphenylcyclopropenone sensitization with weekly scalp DPC. The study enrolled 18 to 70-year-old alopecia patients suitable for DPC. This clonotype was detected many times. The ends lost 3 bases at V and 6 bases at J; junction bases unmatched: 2. The CDR3 covers 14 residues.

The sequence was collected from a woman under 30 with alopecia areata. Some clones in this sample may be carry-over from other donors' samples. This material consisted of whole blood, taken in connection with sensitization to the hapten diphenylcyclopropenone (DPC). The chain is built from TRBV12-3 or TRBV12-4 and TRBJ1-5; TRBD1 aligns across 10 bases. The CDR3 bases are TGTGCCAGCAGTTTCTGGGACAGGGGTCAGCCCCAGCATTTT. Protein sequence: CASSFWDRGQPQHF.